What follows describes a single TCR beta chain. V was clipped by 5 bases and J by 2 bases; unmatched bases: 5. The CDR3 has 13 residues. The germline V gene encodes CDR1 GTSNPN and CDR2 SVGIG (reference sequence). The data derive from a study of T-cell reconstitution after alpha-beta-depleted transplantation in children. Unique molecular identifiers were incorporated when the TCRbeta library was constructed. MiXCR was run by TCRdb on the PCR reads, yielding one entry per CDR3 protein. Of just under 150,000 distinct CDR3 sequences in the sample, about 9% were seen once. The material sequenced was PBMCs, mostly from graft donor cells, taken 180 days after TCRalphabeta/CD19-depleted stem cell transplant. The chain has TRBV30 and TRBJ2-7, with 8 bases matching TRBD2. This TCR came from a female patient aged 2-10 years who had a stem cell transplant for congenital amegakaryocytic thrombocytopenia, so the T cells may come from the graft donor. The CDR3 spells CAWSGGGTYEQYF. The CDR3 DNA reads as TGTGCCTGGTCTGGCGGGGGGACCTACGAGCAGTACTTC.